The 28 T cell receptor beta chains in this list originate from one sample, sequenced in a study of identifying expanded T cells in peripheral blood. The table came from immunoSEQ multiplex PCR; TCRdb's copy has only in-frame clones and leaves some out. The data contain tens of thousands of clones, nearly 90% of them singletons. Sequenced sample: blood. The receptor set was obtained from a person between 18 and 75 years old in good health.

The chain has TRBV5-1 and TRBJ2-1; D gene unclear. Germline loops: CDR1 SGHRS, CDR2 YFSETQ. This CDR3 has 15 amino acids. V was shortened by 1 base and J by 0 bases, with 8 bases between the two germline ends. The CDR3 here is CASSLKYRSYNEQFF. The CDR3 DNA reads TGCGCCAGCAGCTTGAAGTACCGCTCCTACAATGAGCAGTTCTTC.

The chain has TRBV18 and TRBJ2-1; 9 bases are shared with TRBD1. Trimming cost V 3 bases and J 5 bases; bases outside gene matches: 5. In germline, CDR1 is KGHSH, CDR2 LQKENI. The CDR3 runs 15 residues. CDR3 in amino acids: CASSPGTGIHNEQFF. The CDR3 DNA follows: TGTGCCAGCTCACCCGGGACAGGGATCCACAATGAGCAGTTCTTC.

The V gene is TRBV19, the J gene TRBJ1-2; TRBD1 matches at 8 bases. The J segment lost 11 bases and the V segment lost 3 bases, leaving 11 bases of the junction unmatched. Germline-derived CDR1 and CDR2 are LNHDA and SQIVND (reference sequence). This CDR3 contains 14 residues. The CDR3: CASSILGQAPLYTF. For the CDR3, the DNA is TGTGCCAGTAGTATTCTGGGACAGGCTCCGCTTTACACCTTC.

This chain links TRBV18 with TRBJ1-1; 7 positions match TRBD1. J lost 5 bases, V lost 10 bases, and 10 bases had no gene match. Germline loops: CDR1 KGHSH, CDR2 LQKENI. The CDR3 covers 13 residues. The CDR3: CATTPAGGTEAFF. In nucleotides, the CDR3 is TGTGCCACAACACCGGCAGGGGGGACTGAAGCTTTCTTT.

The chain carries TRBV6-1 and TRBJ2-1; D ambiguous. This CDR3 has 15 amino acids. With 4 bases removed from V and 0 bases from J, the gap between germline ends came to 10 bases. Germline values: CDR1 MNHNS, CDR2 SASEGT. CDR3 loop: CASSGLHSSYNEQFF. The CDR3 DNA follows: TGTGCCAGCAGTGGACTTCATAGCTCCTACAATGAGCAGTTCTTC.

The chain uses TRBV19 and TRBJ1-2; the match to TRBD1 covers 8 bases. Germline values: CDR1 LNHDA, CDR2 SQIVND (reference sequence). The CDR3 has 14 amino acids. V gave up 5 bases and J gave up 2 bases; unmatched junction bases: 4. DNA of the CDR3: TGTGCCAGTAGTCGGGACAGGATCAACTATGGCTACACCTTC. Protein product: CASSRDRINYGYTF. The variable domain in full, completed from reference TRBV19 and TRBJ1-2, reads DGGITQSPKYLFRKEGQNVTLSCEQNLNHDAMYWYRQDPGQGLRLIYYSQIVNDFQKGDIAEGYSVSREKKESFPLTVTSAQKNPTAFYLCASSRDRINYGYTFGSGTRLTVV.

The V call is TRBV9, the J call TRBJ2-3; 8 nucleotides match TRBD1. The CDR3 consists of 15 residues. V lost 0 bases, J lost 2 bases, and 2 bases stayed unmatched. Germline loops: CDR1 SGDLS, CDR2 YYNGEE. In DNA form, the CDR3 reads TGTGCCAGCAGCGTAGGGACAGGGCCCACAGATACGCAGTATTTT. It codes for CASSVGTGPTDTQYF.

This clone was seen only a few times. The V gene is TRBV10-3, the J gene TRBJ1-5, with D perhaps TRBD1 (6 bases). V lost 6 bases and J lost 5, with 14 bases in between. Germline loops: CDR1 ENHRY, CDR2 SYGVKD. This CDR3 comprises 14 residues. The CDR3 region is CAIRPTGDDQPQHF. The CDR3, as DNA: TGTGCCATCAGACCGACAGGCGACGATCAGCCCCAGCATTTT.

The chain carries TRBV30 and TRBJ2-1, with D unclear. V was clipped by 4 bases and J by 7 bases, with 8 bases between them. CDR3 length: 11 amino acids. CDR1 is GTSNPN, CDR2 SVGIG, per germline (reference sequence). The CDR3 DNA follows: TGTGCCTGGAACGAGGTGAATGAGCAGTTCTTC. This codes for CAWNEVNEQFF.

This chain links TRBV9 with TRBJ2-5; perhaps TRBD2 as D (6 bases). The tail of the sequence fits TRBJ2-7 better, so the J call may be wrong. The germline V gene encodes CDR1 SGDLS and CDR2 YYNGEE. This CDR3 is built from 14 residues. The CDR3 DNA is TGTGCCAGCAGCGCGCGGGACGGCTCCTACGAGCAGTACTTC. This translates into CASSARDGSYEQYF.

The chain combines TRBV11-2 with TRBJ2-2, with D unresolved. CDR3 size: 13 residues. Trimming took off 4 bases at V and 4 bases at J, with 7 bases between the two ends. Per germline, CDR1 SGHAT and CDR2 FQNNGV. Written as DNA, the CDR3 is TGTGCCAGCAGCTCCTTAGGCACCGGGGAGCTGTTTTTT. It specifies CASSSLGTGELFF. Drawing the rest from reference TRBV11-2 and TRBJ2-2, the complete variable domain is EAGVAQSPRYKIIEKRQSVAFWCNPISGHATLYWYQQILGQGPKLLIQFQNNGVVDDSQLPKDRFSAERLKGVDSTLKIQPAKLEDSAVYLCASSSLGTGELFFGEGSRLTVL.

This clone has only a few counts. The genes are TRBV13 and TRBJ2-7; perhaps TRBD1 as D (5 bases). CDR1 and CDR2 from the germline V gene are PRHDT and FYEKMQ (reference sequence). The V and J ends lost 3 bases and 2 bases respectively, with 8 bases between them. This CDR3 has 13 amino acids. CDR3 amino acids: CASSFGRAYEQYF. As DNA, the CDR3 is TGTGCCAGCAGCTTTGGCAGGGCCTACGAGCAGTACTTC.

The chain carries TRBV4-1 and TRBJ1-6, with 8 bases fitting TRBD1. CDR1 and CDR2 (germline): MGHRA, YSYEKL. This CDR3 has 16 amino acids. Unmatched junction bases numbered 6, after V lost 4 bases and J lost 4 bases. Here the CDR3 reads CASSPDRVGYNSPLHF. CDR3 in DNA: TGCGCCAGCAGCCCGGACAGGGTGGGGTATAATTCACCCCTCCACTTT.

The CDR3 coding sequence is TGTGCCAGCAGCTTCATAGCGGGAGGGCCGGTCACCGGGGAGCTGTTTTTT. Translation: CASSFIAGGPVTGELFF. The chain couples TRBV5-6 to TRBJ2-2; 11 positions match TRBD2. CDR1 is SGHDT, CDR2 YYEEEE, per germline. V was clipped by 2 bases and J by 4 bases; unmatched bases: 7. The CDR3 is 17 residues long. The whole variable domain, filled in from reference TRBV5-6 and TRBJ2-2, reads DAGVTQSPTHLIKTRGQQVTLRCSPKSGHDTVSWYQQALGQGPQFIFQYYEEEERQRGNFPDRFSGHQFPNYSSELNVNALLLGDSALYLCASSFIAGGPVTGELFFGEGSRLTVL.

The chain recombines TRBV18 with TRBJ1-1; possibly TRBD1 for D (5 bases). The CDR3 has 13 amino acids. The V and J ends lost 8 bases and 1 base respectively, with 11 bases between them. Germline V gene lookup returns CDR1 KGHSH and CDR2 LQKENI. CDR3 amino acids: CASQGGRNTEAFF. The DNA of the CDR3 is TGTGCCAGCCAGGGAGGCCGGAACACTGAAGCTTTCTTT.

This rearrangement joins TRBV20-1 to TRBJ2-7; the D is unclear. V shed 3 bases and J shed 5 bases, with 8 bases lying between them. From germline, CDR1 is DFQATT and CDR2 SNEGSKA (reference sequence). There are 11 residues in the CDR3. DNA for the CDR3: TGCAGTGCTAGTGGCGTGGACGAGCAGTACTTC. It translates to CSASGVDEQYF.

The chain's CDR3 is CASSPSGEKLFF. DNA of the CDR3: TGTGCCAGCAGCCCGAGCGGAGAAAAACTGTTTTTT. The chain recombines TRBV28 with TRBJ1-4; D not resolved. This CDR3 spans 12 amino acids. V was trimmed by 6 bases and J by 8 bases, leaving 10 bases between them. Germline CDR1 reads MDHEN; CDR2 reads SYDVKM. Full variable domain (rest looked up from reference TRBV28 and TRBJ1-4): DVKVTQSSRYLVKRTGEKVFLECVQDMDHENMFWYRQDPGLGLRLIYFSYDVKMKEKGDIPEGYSVSREKKERFSLILESASTNQTSMYLCASSPSGEKLFFGSGTQLSVL.

The V gene is TRBV30, the J gene TRBJ2-7, with D possibly matching TRBD2 (5 bases). The V and J ends lost 0 bases and 8 bases respectively, with 14 bases between them. The CDR3 totals 13 residues. Germline V gene lookup returns CDR1 GTSNPN and CDR2 SVGIG (reference sequence). The CDR3 reads CAWSVPTPSKQYF. The CDR3 DNA follows: TGTGCCTGGAGTGTACCTACCCCTAGCAAGCAGTACTTC.

This rearrangement joins TRBV6-1 to TRBJ1-2, with TRBD1 matching 7 bases. From germline, CDR1 is MNHNS and CDR2 SASEGT. This CDR3 has 14 amino acids. V lost 5 bases, J lost 4 bases, and 7 bases stayed unmatched. DNA for the CDR3: TGTGCCAGCAGTACTACCGGGACAGTCTATGGCTACACCTTC. Its translation: CASSTTGTVYGYTF.

The rearrangement uses TRBV11-1 and TRBJ2-3; 10 nucleotides agree with TRBD2. The J segment lost 5 bases and the V segment lost 4 bases, leaving 12 bases of the junction unmatched. The CDR3 spans 17 residues. The V gene's germline CDR1 is SGHAT and CDR2 FQDESV (reference sequence). The CDR3 bases are TGTGCCAGCAGCTCCATAAGGCTAGCGGGAGTCGTAGATACGCAGTATTTT. Its translation: CASSSIRLAGVVDTQYF.

This chain connects TRBV5-6 to TRBJ2-3, with D maybe TRBD2 (5 bases). The germline V gene has CDR1 SGHDT and CDR2 YYEEEE. V lost 4 bases to trimming and J lost 0 bases, with 18 bases between them. CDR3 length equals 17 residues. DNA of the CDR3: TGTGCCAGCAGCGTTGGAGGCCGACCAACTAGCACAGATACGCAGTATTTT. Protein product: CASSVGGRPTSTDTQYF.

This rearrangement joins TRBV7-9 to TRBJ1-4, with unresolved D. The CDR3 spans 15 residues. V lost 5 bases to trimming and J lost 5 bases, with 15 bases between them. Germline V gives CDR1 SEHNR, CDR2 FQNEAQ (reference sequence). The DNA for the CDR3 is TGTGCCAGCAGCCTAACCTCACGTAGCAATGAAAAACTGTTTTTT. It specifies CASSLTSRSNEKLFF. Filled out from reference TRBV7-9 and TRBJ1-4, the complete variable domain reads DTGVSQNPRHKITKRGQNVTFRCDPISEHNRLYWYRQTLGQGPEFLTYFQNEAQLEKSRLLSDRFSAERPKGSFSTLEIQRTEQGDSAMYLCASSLTSRSNEKLFFGSGTQLSVL.

This clone turned up a few times. The CDR3 DNA is TGTGCCAGCAGCCTCCAACAGTCGATGGCCGGGGAGCTGTTTTTT. Encoded protein: CASSLQQSMAGELFF. V and J are TRBV7-2 and TRBJ2-2; D is uncertain. This CDR3 is built from 15 residues. Germline V gives CDR1 SGHTA, CDR2 FQGNSA. V was cut by 5 bases and J by 6 bases, with 16 bases left in between.

The rearrangement joins TRBV7-2 to TRBJ2-7; the match to TRBD1 covers 11 bases. After removal of 5 bases from V and 1 base from J, the junction contained 4 bases not matched to a gene. The germline V gene encodes CDR1 SGHTA and CDR2 FQGNSA. This CDR3 spans 15 amino acids. In nucleotides, the CDR3 is TGTGCCAGCAGCATAGGGACAGGGGGGTCCTACGAGCAGTACTTC. This codes for CASSIGTGGSYEQYF.

The chain couples TRBV5-5 to TRBJ2-3; 14 nucleotides line up with TRBD2. V shed 2 bases and J 2 bases; nucleotides not matched to a gene: 4. From germline, CDR1 is SGHKS and CDR2 YYEKEE (reference sequence). The CDR3 contains 17 residues. The CDR3 bases are TGTGCCAGCAGCTTCCAGACTAGCGGGAGGGCCACAGATACGCAGTATTTT. Its translation is CASSFQTSGRATDTQYF.

This clone occurred once. This sequence joins TRBV5-6 and TRBJ2-2, with TRBD2 matching over 7 bases. Trimming took 3 bases from V and 4 from J; bases not matched to a gene: 3. The CDR3 covers 14 residues. Looked up from germline, CDR1 is SGHDT and CDR2 is YYEEEE. CDR3 in DNA: TGTGCCAGCAGCTGGGGGGGTGGCACCGGGGAGCTGTTTTTT. Protein sequence: CASSWGGGTGELFF.

This chain joins TRBV4-1 and TRBJ1-2; D unresolved. V was clipped by 0 bases and J by 4 bases, with 12 bases between them. The CDR3 has 15 residues. The germline V gene encodes CDR1 MGHRA and CDR2 YSYEKL. The CDR3 sequence is CASSQEDGGRYGYTF. The CDR3, as DNA: TGCGCCAGCAGCCAAGAAGACGGCGGCCGCTATGGCTACACCTTC.

The chain recombines TRBV11-2 with TRBJ2-3; no reliable D call. The V and J ends lost 4 bases and 1 base respectively, with 12 bases between them. This CDR3 spans 15 amino acids. The V gene's germline CDR1 is SGHAT and CDR2 FQNNGV. CDR3 protein: CASSSGLWGTDTQYF. CDR3 DNA sequence: TGTGCCAGCAGCTCCGGGCTGTGGGGCACAGATACGCAGTATTTT. The variable domain in full, completed from reference TRBV11-2 and TRBJ2-3, reads EAGVAQSPRYKIIEKRQSVAFWCNPISGHATLYWYQQILGQGPKLLIQFQNNGVVDDSQLPKDRFSAERLKGVDSTLKIQPAKLEDSAVYLCASSSGLWGTDTQYFGPGTRLTVL.